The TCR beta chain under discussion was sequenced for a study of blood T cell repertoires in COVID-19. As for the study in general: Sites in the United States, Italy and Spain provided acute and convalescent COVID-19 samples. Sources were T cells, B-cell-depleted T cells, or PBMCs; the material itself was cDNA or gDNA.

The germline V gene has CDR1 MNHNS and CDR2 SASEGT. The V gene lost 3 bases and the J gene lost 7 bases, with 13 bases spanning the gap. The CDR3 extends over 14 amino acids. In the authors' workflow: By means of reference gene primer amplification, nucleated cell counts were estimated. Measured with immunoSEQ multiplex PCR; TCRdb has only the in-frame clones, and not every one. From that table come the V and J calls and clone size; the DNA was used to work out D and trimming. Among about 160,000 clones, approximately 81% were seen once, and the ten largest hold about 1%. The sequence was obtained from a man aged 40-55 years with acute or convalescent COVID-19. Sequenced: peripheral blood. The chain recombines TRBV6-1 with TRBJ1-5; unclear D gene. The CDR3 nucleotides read TGTGCCAGCAGTGATTGGCGGCCTGGGCAGCCCCAGCATTTT. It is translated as CASSDWRPGQPQHF.